Shown below are 23 T cell receptor beta chains from a single sample sequenced in a study of blood T cell repertoires in COVID-19. This table comes from immunoSEQ multiplex PCR, and its TCRdb copy is limited to in-frame clones, with some not included. The profile shows about 250,000 clones, around 82% of them singletons. Sequenced sample: PBMCs or T cells enriched from blood (not recorded which). The receptors were sampled from a woman between 40 and 50 years old who had been exposed to COVID-19.

The CDR3, as DNA: TGTGCCAGCAGTCGCCGGAGGGGGGGCGATGCAGATACGCAGTATTTT. The encoded protein is CASSRRRGGDADTQYF. V usage is TRBV3-1 (or the pseudogene TRBV3-2) and J usage is TRBJ2-3; TRBD2 is a possible D gene (7 bases). V dropped 6 bases and J dropped 4 bases, with 20 bases sitting between them. The CDR3 consists of 16 residues. Germline CDR1 and CDR2: LGHDT and YNNKEL (reference sequence).

In this sample, this clone turned up a few times. The chain couples TRBV7-8 to TRBJ2-3; 11 bases line up with TRBD2. Germline lookup yields CDR1 SGHVS and CDR2 FQNEAQ. The CDR3 has 19 residues. Trimming removed 4 bases from V and 2 bases from J; junction bases left unmatched: 14. The CDR3 sequence is CASSSNTLTSGANTDTQYF. Written as DNA, the CDR3 is TGTGCCAGCAGCTCCAACACTTTGACTAGCGGGGCGAACACAGATACGCAGTATTTT.

The genes are TRBV27 and TRBJ1-5; possibly TRBD1 for D (5 bases). There are 15 residues in the CDR3. Germline loops: CDR1 MNHEY, CDR2 SMNVEV (reference sequence). The ends were cut back, 4 bases at V and 0 bases at J, with 10 bases in the middle. In nucleotides, the CDR3 is TGTGCCAGCAGTTCCTCGACAGATAGCAATCAGCCCCAGCATTTT. Its protein is CASSSSTDSNQPQHF.

V usage is TRBV9 and J usage is TRBJ1-2; a possible D gene is TRBD1 (5 bases). Germline V gene sequence: CDR1 SGDLS, CDR2 YYNGEE. This CDR3 has 15 residues. V shed 0 bases and J shed 4 bases, with 13 bases lying between them. CDR3: CASSVASPGLYGYTF. Written as DNA, the CDR3 is TGTGCCAGCAGCGTAGCTTCGCCAGGGCTCTATGGCTACACCTTC. The entire variable domain, with the rest obtained from reference TRBV9 and TRBJ1-2, is as follows: DSGVTQTPKHLITATGQRVTLRCSPRSGDLSVYWYQQSLDQGLQFLIQYYNGEERAKGNILERFSAQQFPDLHSELNLSSLELGDSALYFCASSVASPGLYGYTFGSGTRLTVV.

This chain connects TRBV7-8 to TRBJ1-2; 11 bases fit TRBD1. The CDR3 runs to 15 residues. CDR1 and CDR2 (germline): SGHVS, FQNEAQ. Trimming removed 4 bases from V and 6 bases from J; junction bases left unmatched: 7. In DNA form, the CDR3 reads TGTGCCAGCAGCTCCCGGGACAGGGGGACCCATGGCTACACCTTC. Translating it yields CASSSRDRGTHGYTF. Looking up the rest from reference TRBV7-8 and TRBJ1-2 gives the full variable domain: GAGVSQSPRYKVAKRGQDVALRCDPISGHVSLFWYQQALGQGPEFLTYFQNEAQLDKSGLPSDRFFAERPEGSVSTLKIQRTQQEDSAVYLCASSSRDRGTHGYTFGSGTRLTVV.

The CDR3 nucleotides read TGTGCCAGCAGCTCGGACAGGCGGAGCTCCTATAATTCACCCCTCCACTTT. Translated: CASSSDRRSSYNSPLHF. V and J are TRBV7-9 and TRBJ1-6; the match to TRBD1 covers 7 bases. The CDR3 contains 17 residues. Trimming took 4 bases from V and 0 from J; bases not matched to a gene: 6. Germline CDR1 is SEHNR and CDR2 is FQNEAQ (reference sequence).

The rearrangement links TRBV7-3 to TRBJ2-2; 8 positions agree with TRBD1. Germline V gene lookup returns CDR1 SGHTA and CDR2 FQGTGA. The CDR3 spans 18 residues. The V gene end was trimmed by 5 bases and the J gene end by 5 bases; junction bases not matched to a gene: 16. The CDR3 sequence is CASSPLPGQGAWTGELFF. For the CDR3, the DNA is TGTGCCAGCAGCCCCCTCCCAGGGCAGGGGGCATGGACCGGGGAGCTGTTTTTT.

This chain uses TRBV6-5 with TRBJ2-7; 9 bases are a match to TRBD1. V shed 2 bases and J 3 bases; nucleotides not matched to a gene: 2. The length of the CDR3 is 14 residues. Germline loops: CDR1 MNHEY, CDR2 SVGAGI. The CDR3 here is CASSYRGQGYEQYF. The CDR3 DNA sequence: TGTGCCAGCAGTTACCGGGGACAGGGCTACGAGCAGTACTTC.

This chain joins TRBV2 and TRBJ2-5; 9 nucleotides align to TRBD1. Germline trimming cut 11 bases from V and 3 bases from J; bases unmatched to any gene: 7. Per the germline V gene, CDR1 is SNHLY and CDR2 is FYNNEI. This CDR3 spans 13 amino acids. CDR3: CADRGAWEETQYF. The DNA for the CDR3 is TGTGCCGACAGGGGGGCTTGGGAAGAGACCCAGTACTTC.

The chain carries TRBV7-9 and TRBJ1-1; D not resolved. Germline loops: CDR1 SEHNR, CDR2 FQNEAQ (reference sequence). V gave up 3 bases and J gave up 1 base, with 6 bases separating them. The CDR3 spans 13 residues. The CDR3 reads CASSFNPNTEAFF. In DNA form, the CDR3 reads TGTGCCAGCAGCTTTAATCCGAACACTGAAGCTTTCTTT.

This rearrangement joins TRBV2 to TRBJ2-5; 7 nucleotides align to TRBD1. Germline loops: CDR1 SNHLY, CDR2 FYNNEI. With 4 bases clipped from V and 5 bases from J, the junction kept 10 bases outside the gene matches. The CDR3 runs 15 residues. CDR3 sequence (DNA): TGTGCCAGCAGTGGTGACAGGGTTGGGTTTGAGACCCAGTACTTC. Amino acids: CASSGDRVGFETQYF.

The chain employs TRBV19 and TRBJ2-5, with 9 positions matching TRBD2. The V gene's germline CDR1 is LNHDA and CDR2 SQIVND (reference sequence). The CDR3 consists of 16 residues. The junction had 10 bases not matched to a gene; V was cut back by 0 bases and J by 8 bases. The DNA of the CDR3 is TGTGCCAGTAGTATAGATAGCGGGGGCCCCGGGGGTACCCAGTACTTC. As protein: CASSIDSGGPGGTQYF.

This clone has ten or more counts. The genes are TRBV11-2 and TRBJ1-5; 11 bases map to TRBD1. The CDR3 is 17 amino acids. Germline values: CDR1 SGHAT, CDR2 FQNNGV. J lost 0 bases, V lost 5 bases, and 6 bases had no gene match. The CDR3 bases are TGTGCCAGCAGCATTGGACAGGGGGCATATAGCAATCAGCCCCAGCATTTT. This gives the protein CASSIGQGAYSNQPQHF.

V gene TRBV7-2 combines with J gene TRBJ2-7; 8 bases map to TRBD2. V lost 3 bases to trimming and J lost 7 bases; unmatched junction nucleotides: 8. The CDR3 is 14 residues long. CDR1 is SGHTA and CDR2 is FQGNSA in the germline V gene. CDR3 residues: CASSFTGGAGEQYF. In DNA, the CDR3 is TGTGCCAGCAGCTTTACCGGGGGGGCGGGTGAGCAGTACTTC.

This chain connects TRBV4-3 to TRBJ2-3; D perhaps matches TRBD2 (6 bases). The CDR3 contains 16 residues. Trimming removed 0 bases from V and 4 bases from J, with 14 bases in between. Germline V gene data show CDR1 as LGHNA and CDR2 as YSLEER. In DNA form, the CDR3 reads TGCGCCAGCAGCCAAGATCTAGCTGGAGGGGCAGATACGCAGTATTTT. Its protein is CASSQDLAGGADTQYF.

This clone has just a few counts. V is TRBV7-8 and J is TRBJ2-7; D unresolved. From germline, CDR1 is SGHVS and CDR2 FQNEAQ. Trimming cost V 3 bases and J 3 bases, with 3 bases left between them. This CDR3 comprises 11 residues. CDR3 protein: CASSFNYEQYF. CDR3 nucleotides: TGTGCCAGCAGCTTTAACTACGAGCAGTACTTC.

This clone was counted between two and nine times. The chain links TRBV30 to TRBJ1-5; D is perhaps TRBD1 (6 bases). CDR3 length: 13 residues. CDR1 is GTSNPN, CDR2 SVGIG, per germline (reference sequence). V lost 2 bases and J 5 bases, leaving 10 bases between the germline ends. CDR3 sequence: CAWSLQGDQPQHF. The CDR3, as DNA: TGTGCCTGGAGTCTACAGGGTGATCAGCCCCAGCATTTT.

The chain carries TRBV11-2 and TRBJ2-5, with 7 bases fitting TRBD2. V dropped 6 bases and J dropped 5; count of bases not matched to a gene: 9. Germline-derived CDR1 and CDR2 are SGHAT and FQNNGV. CDR3 length: 14 amino acids. The CDR3 bases are TGTGCCAGCAGGCCCGGATGGGGGGGGGAGACCCAGTACTTC. This encodes CASRPGWGGETQYF. Drawing the rest from reference TRBV11-2 and TRBJ2-5, the complete variable domain is EAGVAQSPRYKIIEKRQSVAFWCNPISGHATLYWYQQILGQGPKLLIQFQNNGVVDDSQLPKDRFSAERLKGVDSTLKIQPAKLEDSAVYLCASRPGWGGETQYFGPGTRLLVL.

The chain links TRBV19 to TRBJ1-5; the match to TRBD1 covers 9 bases. The CDR3 covers 14 residues. Losses at the gene ends were 7 bases for V and 6 bases for J; bases not matched to a gene: 7. Germline CDR1 and CDR2: LNHDA and SQIVND (reference sequence). Here the CDR3 reads CASMGTGIVQPQHF. For the CDR3, the DNA is TGTGCCAGTATGGGGACAGGGATTGTTCAGCCCCAGCATTTT.

The rearrangement uses TRBV15 and TRBJ1-4; 7 bases line up with TRBD1. This CDR3 has 15 residues. The germline V gene has CDR1 LNHNV and CDR2 YYDKDF (reference sequence). V gave up 1 base and J gave up 8 bases; unmatched junction bases: 7. The CDR3 DNA reads TGTGCCACCAGCAGAGCGACAGGGTGGGCGGAAAAACTGTTTTTT. Protein sequence: CATSRATGWAEKLFF.

The chain carries TRBV19 and TRBJ1-4; TRBD1 matches at 7 bases. The ends lost 5 bases at V and 0 bases at J; junction bases unmatched: 3. Germline CDR1 LNHDA, CDR2 SQIVND (reference sequence). This CDR3 is 15 amino acids long. CDR3 nucleotides: TGTGCCAGTAGTTCAGGGACAGCAACTAATGAAAAACTGTTTTTT. It encodes CASSSGTATNEKLFF.

This sequence joins TRBV28 and TRBJ2-1; 8 bases align to TRBD1. CDR1 and CDR2 from the germline V gene are MDHEN and SYDVKM. J was trimmed by 8 bases and V by 5 bases; bases with no gene match: 2. The CDR3 is 12 amino acids. CDR3 in amino acids: CASSRTGYEQFF. The CDR3 nucleotides are TGTGCCAGCAGTCGGACAGGGTATGAGCAGTTCTTC.

This chain joins TRBV7-9 and TRBJ1-6; possible D gene TRBD1, 5 bases. Germline values: CDR1 SEHNR, CDR2 FQNEAQ (reference sequence). The CDR3 runs 16 residues. The V end was cut by 5 bases, the J end by 1 base, with 12 bases between. This CDR3 is CASSTVGGSYNSPLHF. The CDR3 nucleotides read TGTGCCAGCAGCACGGTTGGGGGGTCCTATAATTCACCCCTCCACTTT.